This T cell receptor (beta chain) was recorded in a study of T cell responses to AZD1222 COVID-19 vaccine (dated by TCRdb to about 2021). Context from the whole study: Because spike-specific TCR depth and breadth did not differ between the two schedules, AZD1222 recipients who got a second dose at roughly 4 weeks were pooled with those who got a second dose at roughly 12 weeks. A total of approximately 230 trial participants underwent TCR sequencing, of whom 207 received two doses of AZD1222 and 26 received two doses of the MenACWY control vaccine. Trial participants were enrolled into age subgroups of 18-55, 56-69 and 70-plus years, which contained approximately 150, 30 and 60 TCR-sequenced participants, respectively.

The sample's time point label, decoded: baseline before first vaccination. Vaccinee samples came from UK trials COV001 and COV002, including a single-blind randomized controlled phase 2/3 trial of AZD1222 (ChAdOx1 nCoV-19) in healthy adults. For TCRbeta chain sequencing, PBMC samples were collected from trial participants at day 0 and at day 28 after the second dose. Trimmed from V: 4 bases; trimmed from J: 6 bases; junction bases lacking a gene match: 2. From cysteine to phenylalanine, the CDR3 is 12 amino acids long. Only the CDR3 region is kept as DNA, spanning 36 bases read in frame from base 1. The germline V gene yields KGHDR for CDR1 and SFDVKD for CDR2. Study-wide findings and limitations: In the small 56-69-year group, the increase in depth fell short of significance, most likely because of low power. Only a handful of AZD1222 recipients were SARS-CoV-2 seropositive at baseline, limiting conclusions about previously exposed vaccinees. Reportedly, close to half of the unique spike-specific TCRs recognized epitopes lying outside the regions that are mutated in the B.1.351 and B.1.1.7 variants. Most participants were white British and females outnumbered males, and the authors suggested that clonal diversity may have been underestimated. The whole spike protein was spanned by vaccine-associated CD4 TCRs, and dominant responses were seen in regions 160-218 and 743-854. A significant rise in spike-specific TCR breadth and depth was observed after two AZD1222 doses relative to day 0 and relative to MenACWY recipients. Because no day 14 peak-response samples were available, repertoires were characterized only after the peak T cell response.

The CDR3 regions of human TCRbeta chains were subjected to immunosequencing. The authors processed their data as follows. Repertoire TCRs were matched against a reference library of SARS-CoV-2-specific TCRs generated with the MIRA antigen-specificity platform. Breadth was defined as the fraction of unique TCRs that were SARS-CoV-2-associated. Depth was defined as the fraction of total T cells that were SARS-CoV-2-associated. Using the MIRA data, every spike-specific TCR was mapped to the spike region that the TCR reacted to and assigned to either a CD4 or a CD8 class. Log10-transformed breadth and depth values were compared by one-way ANOVA with Sidak's multiple comparisons tests. This immuneACCESS table, as held by TCRdb, lists in-frame sequences with V and J called but not all clones. Of the missing ones, under half trace to an unresolved V gene in checked studies; the others have no known cause. The V and J calls and clone size come from that table; D and trimming were worked out from the DNA. Across this sample there are approximately 94,000 clones, with 80% to 95% seen only once. The ten largest clones add up to about 1.5% of the sample.

This clone has a single count. Its antigen is unknown. No per-base quality is available; no much larger clone lies one base away. The sequences come from peripheral blood, collected on day 0 of AZD1222 vaccination. The chain employs TRBV24-1 and TRBJ2-7; TRBD2 matches 7 bases in the middle. The receptor was isolated from an adult in good health. The DNA reads as follows: TGTGCCACCAGTGACCCTAGCGGCGAGCAGTACTTC. It specifies CATSDPSGEQYF.